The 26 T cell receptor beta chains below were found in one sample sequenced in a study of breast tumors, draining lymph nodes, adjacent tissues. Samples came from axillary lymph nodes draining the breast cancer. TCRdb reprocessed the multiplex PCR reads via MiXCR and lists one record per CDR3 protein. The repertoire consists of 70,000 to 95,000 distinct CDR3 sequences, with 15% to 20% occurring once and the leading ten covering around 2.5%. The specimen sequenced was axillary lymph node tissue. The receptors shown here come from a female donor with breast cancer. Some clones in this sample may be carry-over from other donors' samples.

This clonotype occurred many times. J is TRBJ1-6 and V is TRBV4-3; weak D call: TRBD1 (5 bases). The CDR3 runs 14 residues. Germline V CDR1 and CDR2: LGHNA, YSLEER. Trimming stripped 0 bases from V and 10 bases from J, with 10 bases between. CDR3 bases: TGCGCCAGCAGCCAAGATTGGGGCGGATCACCCCTCCACTTT. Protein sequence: CASSQDWGGSPLHF.

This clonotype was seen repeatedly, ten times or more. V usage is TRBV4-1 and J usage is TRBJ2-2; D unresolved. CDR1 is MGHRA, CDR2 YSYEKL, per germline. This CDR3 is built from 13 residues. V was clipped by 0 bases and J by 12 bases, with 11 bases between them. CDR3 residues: CASSQDLGLKLFF. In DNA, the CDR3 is TGCGCCAGCAGCCAAGATTTAGGGCTTAAGCTGTTTTTT.

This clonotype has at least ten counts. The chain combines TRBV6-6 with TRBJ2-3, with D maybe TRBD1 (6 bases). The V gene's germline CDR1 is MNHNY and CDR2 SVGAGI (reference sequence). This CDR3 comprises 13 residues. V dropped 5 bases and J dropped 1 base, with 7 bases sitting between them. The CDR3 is CASSRQGTDTQYF. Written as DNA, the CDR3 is TGTGCCAGCAGTCGACAGGGCACAGATACGCAGTATTTT.

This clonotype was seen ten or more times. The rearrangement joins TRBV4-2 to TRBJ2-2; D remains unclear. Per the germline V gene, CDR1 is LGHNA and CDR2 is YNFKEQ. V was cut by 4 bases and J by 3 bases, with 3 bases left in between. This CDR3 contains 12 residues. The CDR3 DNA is TGTGCCAGCAGCCGAGACACCGGGGAGCTGTTTTTT. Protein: CASSRDTGELFF.

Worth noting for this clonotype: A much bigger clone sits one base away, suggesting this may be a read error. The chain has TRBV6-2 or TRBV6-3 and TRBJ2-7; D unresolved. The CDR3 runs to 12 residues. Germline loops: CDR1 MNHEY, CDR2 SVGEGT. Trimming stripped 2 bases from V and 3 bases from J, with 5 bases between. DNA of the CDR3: TGTGCCAGCAGTTACCCGATCTACGAGCAGTACTTC. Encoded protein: CASSYPIYEQYF.

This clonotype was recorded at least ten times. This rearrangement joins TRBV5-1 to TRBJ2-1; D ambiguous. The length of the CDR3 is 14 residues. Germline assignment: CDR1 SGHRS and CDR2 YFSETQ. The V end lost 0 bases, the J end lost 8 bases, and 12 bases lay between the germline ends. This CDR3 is CASSLEGRLHEQFF. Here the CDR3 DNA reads TGCGCCAGCAGCTTGGAAGGCAGGCTTCATGAGCAGTTCTTC.

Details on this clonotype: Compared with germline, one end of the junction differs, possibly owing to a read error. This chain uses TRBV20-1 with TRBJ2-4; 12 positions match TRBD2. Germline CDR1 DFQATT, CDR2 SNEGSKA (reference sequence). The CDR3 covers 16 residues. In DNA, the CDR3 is TGCAGTACTAGAGCCGCGAGGACTAGCGGGGAAAACATTCAGTACTTC. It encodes CSTRAARTSGENIQYF.

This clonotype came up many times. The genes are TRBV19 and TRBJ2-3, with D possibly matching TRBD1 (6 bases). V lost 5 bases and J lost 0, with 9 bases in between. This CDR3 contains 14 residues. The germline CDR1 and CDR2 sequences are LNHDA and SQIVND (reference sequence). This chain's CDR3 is CASSSRGSTDTQYF. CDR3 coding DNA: TGTGCCAGTAGTTCCAGGGGAAGCACAGATACGCAGTATTTT.

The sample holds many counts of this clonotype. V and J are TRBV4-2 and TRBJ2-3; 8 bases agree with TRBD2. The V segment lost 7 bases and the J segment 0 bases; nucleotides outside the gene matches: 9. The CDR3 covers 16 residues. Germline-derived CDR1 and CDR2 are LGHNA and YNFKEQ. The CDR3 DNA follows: TGTGCCAGCACCAATGGGGCTAGCGGGAGCACAGATACGCAGTATTTT. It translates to CASTNGASGSTDTQYF.

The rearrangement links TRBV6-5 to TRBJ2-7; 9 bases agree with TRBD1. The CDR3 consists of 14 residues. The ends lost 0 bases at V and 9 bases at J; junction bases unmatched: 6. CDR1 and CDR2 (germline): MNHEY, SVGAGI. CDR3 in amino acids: CASSYSAQGAGQYF. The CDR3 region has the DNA TGTGCCAGCAGTTACTCGGCACAGGGGGCCGGGCAGTACTTC.

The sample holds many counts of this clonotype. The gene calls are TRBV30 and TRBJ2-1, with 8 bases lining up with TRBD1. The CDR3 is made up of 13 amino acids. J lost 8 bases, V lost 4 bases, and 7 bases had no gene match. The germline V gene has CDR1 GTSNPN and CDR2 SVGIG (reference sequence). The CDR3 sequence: CAWTIDRGYEQFF. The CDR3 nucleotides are TGTGCCTGGACCATAGACAGGGGCTATGAGCAGTTCTTC.

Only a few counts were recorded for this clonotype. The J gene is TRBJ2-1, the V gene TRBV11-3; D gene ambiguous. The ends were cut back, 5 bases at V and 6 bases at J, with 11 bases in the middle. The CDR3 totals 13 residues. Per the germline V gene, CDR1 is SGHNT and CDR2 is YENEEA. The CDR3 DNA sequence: TGTGCCAGCAGCCGTAACGCTATCAATGAGCAGTTCTTC. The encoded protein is CASSRNAINEQFF.

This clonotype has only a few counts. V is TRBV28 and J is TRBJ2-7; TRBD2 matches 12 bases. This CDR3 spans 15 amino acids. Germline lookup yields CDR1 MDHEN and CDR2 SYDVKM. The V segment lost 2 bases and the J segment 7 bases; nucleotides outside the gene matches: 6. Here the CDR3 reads CASSLAASGRGEQYF. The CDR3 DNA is TGTGCCAGCAGTTTAGCGGCTAGCGGGAGGGGTGAGCAGTACTTC.

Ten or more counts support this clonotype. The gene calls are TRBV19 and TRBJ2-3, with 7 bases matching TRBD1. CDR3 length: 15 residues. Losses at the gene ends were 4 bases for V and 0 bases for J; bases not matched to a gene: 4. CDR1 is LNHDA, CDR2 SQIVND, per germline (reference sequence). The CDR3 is CASSTGTVSTDTQYF. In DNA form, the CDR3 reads TGTGCCAGTAGTACGGGGACAGTTAGCACAGATACGCAGTATTTT.

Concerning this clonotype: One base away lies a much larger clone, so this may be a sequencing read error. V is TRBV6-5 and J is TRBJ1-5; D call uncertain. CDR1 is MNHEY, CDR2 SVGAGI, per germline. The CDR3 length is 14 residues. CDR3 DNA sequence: TGTGCCAGCAGCCCGCGGGGTAGACGTCAGCCCCAGCGTTTT. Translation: CASSPRGRRQPQRF.

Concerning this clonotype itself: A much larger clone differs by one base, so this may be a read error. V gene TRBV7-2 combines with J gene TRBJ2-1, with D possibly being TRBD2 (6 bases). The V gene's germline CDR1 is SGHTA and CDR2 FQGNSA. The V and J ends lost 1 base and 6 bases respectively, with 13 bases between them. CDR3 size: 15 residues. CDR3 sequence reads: CASSLVAGQCNEQFF. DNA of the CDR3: TGTGCCAGCAGCTTAGTGGCGGGGCAGTGCAATGAGCAGTTCTTC. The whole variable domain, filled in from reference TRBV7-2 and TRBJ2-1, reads GAGVSQSPSNKVTEKGKDVELRCDPISGHTALYWYRQSLGQGLEFLIYFQGNSAPDKSGLPSDRFSAERTGGSVSTLTIQRTQQEDSAVYLCASSLVAGQCNEQFFGPGTRLTVL.

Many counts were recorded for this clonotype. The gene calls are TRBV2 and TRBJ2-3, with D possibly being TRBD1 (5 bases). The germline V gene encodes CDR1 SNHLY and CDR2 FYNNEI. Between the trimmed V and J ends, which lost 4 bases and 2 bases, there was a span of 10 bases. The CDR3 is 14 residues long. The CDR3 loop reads CASSVGANTDTQYF. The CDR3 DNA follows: TGTGCCAGCAGTGTTGGGGCCAACACAGATACGCAGTATTTT.

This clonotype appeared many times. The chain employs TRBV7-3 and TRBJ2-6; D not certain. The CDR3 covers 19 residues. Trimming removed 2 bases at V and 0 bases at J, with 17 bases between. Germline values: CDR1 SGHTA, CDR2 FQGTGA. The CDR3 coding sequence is TGTGCCAGCAGCTTATGGGTAGGCCTTGAGAGCTCTGGGGCCAACGTCCTGACTTTC. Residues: CASSLWVGLESSGANVLTF.

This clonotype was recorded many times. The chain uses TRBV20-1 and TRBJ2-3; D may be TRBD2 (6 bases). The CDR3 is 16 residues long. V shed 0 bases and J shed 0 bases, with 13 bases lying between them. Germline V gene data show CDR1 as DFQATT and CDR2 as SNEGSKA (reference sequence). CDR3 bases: TGCAGTGCTAGAGATCCCGGGGGATCTAGCACAGATACGCAGTATTTT. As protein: CSARDPGGSSTDTQYF.

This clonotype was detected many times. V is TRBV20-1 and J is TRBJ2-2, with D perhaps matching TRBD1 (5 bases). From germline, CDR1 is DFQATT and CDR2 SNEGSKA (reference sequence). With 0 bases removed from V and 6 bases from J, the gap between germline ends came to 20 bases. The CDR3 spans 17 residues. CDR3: CSARDGVRGSHSGELFF. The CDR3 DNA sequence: TGCAGTGCTAGAGATGGAGTAAGGGGATCCCACTCCGGGGAGCTGTTTTTT.

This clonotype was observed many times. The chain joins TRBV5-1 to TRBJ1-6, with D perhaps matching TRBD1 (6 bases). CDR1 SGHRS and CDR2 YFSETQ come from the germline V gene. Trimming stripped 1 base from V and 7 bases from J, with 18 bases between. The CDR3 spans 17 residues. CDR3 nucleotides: TGCGCCAGCAGCTTGACGATTAGTACAGGGTTGAATTCACCCCTCCACTTT. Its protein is CASSLTISTGLNSPLHF.

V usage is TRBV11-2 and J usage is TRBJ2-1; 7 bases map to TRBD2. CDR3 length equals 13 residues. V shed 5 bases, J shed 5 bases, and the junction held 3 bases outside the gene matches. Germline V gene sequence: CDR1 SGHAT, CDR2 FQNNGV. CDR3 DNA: TGTGCCAGCAGCCGGGACTACGACAATGAGCAGTTCTTC. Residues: CASSRDYDNEQFF.

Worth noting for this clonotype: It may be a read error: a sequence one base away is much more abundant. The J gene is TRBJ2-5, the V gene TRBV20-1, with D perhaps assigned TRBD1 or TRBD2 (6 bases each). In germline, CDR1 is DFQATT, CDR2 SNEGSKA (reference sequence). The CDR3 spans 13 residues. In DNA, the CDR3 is TGCAGTGCTAGAGGAGGGGGGCAAGGGACCCAGTACTTC. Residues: CSARGGGQGTQYF.

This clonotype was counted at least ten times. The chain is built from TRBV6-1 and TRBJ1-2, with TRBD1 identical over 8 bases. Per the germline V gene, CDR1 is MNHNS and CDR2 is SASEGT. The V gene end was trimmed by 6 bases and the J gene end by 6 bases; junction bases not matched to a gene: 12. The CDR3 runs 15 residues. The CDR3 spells CASSSGQGMIHGYTF. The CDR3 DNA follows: TGTGCCAGCAGCTCAGGACAGGGCATGATACATGGCTACACCTTC.

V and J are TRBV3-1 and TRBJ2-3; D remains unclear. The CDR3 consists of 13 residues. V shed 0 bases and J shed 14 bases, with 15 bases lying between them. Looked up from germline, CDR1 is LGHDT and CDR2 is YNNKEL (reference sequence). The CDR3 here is CASSQEPSLRGYF. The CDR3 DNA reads TGTGCCAGCAGCCAAGAGCCCTCCCTCAGAGGGTATTTT.

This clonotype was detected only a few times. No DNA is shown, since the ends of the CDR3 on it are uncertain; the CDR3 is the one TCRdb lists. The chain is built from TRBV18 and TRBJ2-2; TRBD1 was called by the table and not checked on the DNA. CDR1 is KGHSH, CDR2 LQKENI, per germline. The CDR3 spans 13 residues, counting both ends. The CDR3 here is CASSFGPGGELFF.